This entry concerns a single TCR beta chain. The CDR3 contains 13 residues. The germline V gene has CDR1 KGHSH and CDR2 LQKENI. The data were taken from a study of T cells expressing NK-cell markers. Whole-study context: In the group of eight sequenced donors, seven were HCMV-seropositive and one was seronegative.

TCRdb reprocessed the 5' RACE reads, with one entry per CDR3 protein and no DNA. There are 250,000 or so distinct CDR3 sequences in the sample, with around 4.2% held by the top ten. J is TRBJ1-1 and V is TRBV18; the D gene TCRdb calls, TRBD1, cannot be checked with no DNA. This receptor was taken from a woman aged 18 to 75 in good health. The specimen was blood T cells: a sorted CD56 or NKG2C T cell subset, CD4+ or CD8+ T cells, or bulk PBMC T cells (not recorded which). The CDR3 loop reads CASLGQGNTEAFF.